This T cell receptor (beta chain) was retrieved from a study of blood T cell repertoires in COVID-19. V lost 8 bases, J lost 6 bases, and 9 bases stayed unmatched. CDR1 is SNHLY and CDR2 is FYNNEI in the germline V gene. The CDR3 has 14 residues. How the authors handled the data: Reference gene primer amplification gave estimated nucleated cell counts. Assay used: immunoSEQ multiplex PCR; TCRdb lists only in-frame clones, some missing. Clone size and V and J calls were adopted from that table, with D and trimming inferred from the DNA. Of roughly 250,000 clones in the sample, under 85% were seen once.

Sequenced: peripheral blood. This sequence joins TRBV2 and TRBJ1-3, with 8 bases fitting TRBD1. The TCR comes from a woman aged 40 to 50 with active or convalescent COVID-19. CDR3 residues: CASGGQDKTNTIYF. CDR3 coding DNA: TGTGCCAGCGGGGGACAGGACAAGACAAACACCATATATTTT.